Below are 10 T cell receptor beta chains sequenced from a single sample in a study of early T cells in non-severe SARS-CoV-2 infection. TCRdb re-called the 5' RACE reads through MiXCR, storing one row per CDR3 protein. The table has some 71,000 distinct CDR3 sequences, roughly 13% seen once. Sequenced: whole blood. The receptor source for this set is an adult who was a healthcare worker with PCR-confirmed SARS-CoV-2 infection or an uninfected control (not recorded which).

This clonotype was detected many times. The V call is TRBV7-3, the J call TRBJ1-5, with unresolved D. This CDR3 is 13 amino acids long. From germline, CDR1 is SGHTA and CDR2 FQGTGA. V was clipped by 2 bases and J by 3 bases, with 5 bases between them. This CDR3 reads CASSLAHNQPQHF. CDR3 DNA: TGTGCCAGCAGCTTAGCCCACAATCAGCCCCAGCATTTT.

This clonotype was seen a few times. In DNA form, the CDR3 reads TGTGCCAGCAGACCGCTTTCCGGGACAGGGGCCTACAATGAGCAGTTCTTC. It yields the protein CASRPLSGTGAYNEQFF. The chain carries TRBV12-3 or TRBV12-4 and TRBJ2-1, with TRBD1 matching 10 bases. Trimming at V came to 6 bases and at J to 2 bases, leaving 10 bases not matched to a gene. The CDR3 loop spans 17 amino acids.

This chain's CDR3 is CASSLPGRNSPLHF. CDR3 nucleotide sequence: TGTGCCAGCAGTCTCCCGGGCCGAAATTCACCCCTCCACTTT. V is TRBV27 and J is TRBJ1-6; unclear D gene. From germline, CDR1 is MNHEY and CDR2 SMNVEV (reference sequence). The CDR3 is 14 amino acids. V shed 5 bases and J shed 7 bases, with 12 bases lying between them.

This clonotype was observed at least ten times. J is TRBJ2-3 and V is TRBV27; no definite D call. Trimming stripped 5 bases from V and 0 bases from J, with 12 bases between. Germline CDR1 MNHEY, CDR2 SMNVEV (reference sequence). The CDR3 is 15 amino acids. CDR3: CASSRTVQSTDTQYF. In nucleotides, the CDR3 is TGTGCCAGCAGTCGCACAGTACAAAGCACAGATACGCAGTATTTT.

The chain has TRBV6-4 and TRBJ2-2; 8 bases are a match to TRBD2. Germline-derived CDR1 and CDR2 are MRHNA and SNTAGT. The CDR3 runs 14 residues. V was clipped by 3 bases and J by 5 bases; unmatched bases: 2. The CDR3 coding sequence is TGTGCCAGCAGTGAGGCGGGGGGAACCGGGGAGCTGTTTTTT. Translating gives CASSEAGGTGELFF.

In its sample, this clonotype was seen many times. The chain joins TRBV2 to TRBJ2-7; 10 bases agree with TRBD1. Germline V CDR1 and CDR2: SNHLY, FYNNEI. The CDR3 length is 13 residues. J was trimmed by 4 bases and V by 7 bases; bases with no gene match: 4. The CDR3 region has the DNA TGTGCCAGCACCTGGGGACAGGGGTACGAGCAGTACTTC. Protein product: CASTWGQGYEQYF.

This clonotype was observed many times. The chain joins TRBV11-2 to TRBJ2-5, with 9 bases fitting TRBD1. The germline gives CDR1 SGHAT, CDR2 FQNNGV. The trim removed 3 bases at V and 7 bases at J, leaving 18 bases unmatched. CDR3 size: 18 residues. The CDR3 DNA sequence: TGTGCCAGCAGCTTTGGACCGGGACAGGGAGCGCAGTGGGGGACCCAGTACTTC. This sequence encodes CASSFGPGQGAQWGTQYF.

CDR3: CASSLTGDQPQHF. The CDR3 nucleotides read TGTGCCAGCAGCCTTACAGGGGACCAGCCCCAGCATTTT. This chain connects TRBV27 to TRBJ1-5, with 7 nucleotides matching TRBD1. CDR3 length: 13 amino acids. Germline lookup yields CDR1 MNHEY and CDR2 SMNVEV (reference sequence). V trimming: 6 bases; J trimming: 7 bases; junction bases outside the gene matches: 6.

This chain connects TRBV5-1 to TRBJ2-7, with TRBD2 matching 11 bases. CDR1 is SGHRS, CDR2 YFSETQ, per germline. The CDR3 totals 17 residues. Trimming took 3 bases from V and 6 from J; bases not matched to a gene: 14. In DNA, the CDR3 is TGCGCCAGCAGCTCAGTCCCGGGACTAGCGGCCACGGCCGAGCAGTACTTC. Its translation: CASSSVPGLAATAEQYF. The entire variable domain, with the rest obtained from reference TRBV5-1 and TRBJ2-7, is as follows: KAGVTQTPRYLIKTRGQQVTLSCSPISGHRSVSWYQQTPGQGLQFLFEYFSETQRNKGNFPGRFSGRQFSNSRSEMNVSTLELGDSALYLCASSSVPGLAATAEQYFGPGTRLTVT.

The chain links TRBV6-6 to TRBJ2-7, with unresolved D. Trimming cost V 2 bases and J 7 bases, with 9 bases left between them. Per germline, CDR1 MNHNY and CDR2 SVGAGI (reference sequence). CDR3 length: 12 amino acids. The CDR3 coding sequence is TGTGCCAGCAGTTACACCCTAGGGGAGCAGTACTTC. It encodes CASSYTLGEQYF.